This TCR beta chain stems from a study of shared T cell receptors in the human thymus. CDR1 and CDR2 (germline): LGHNA, YSLEER. The J segment lost 3 bases and the V segment lost 5 bases, leaving 23 bases of the junction unmatched. This CDR3 contains 21 residues. Clones were sequenced by immunoSEQ multiplex PCR, and TCRdb holds only the in-frame ones, with some missing. The table lists 600,000 to 900,000 clones, 80% to 90% of them singletons. These data were also reused for a study on human thymus T cells. That work contributes: Corrective cardiac surgery supplied the resected thymus tissue. Thymic and blood repertoires seemed to favor certain V and J genes. Unrelated individuals were reported by related research to share highly overlapping thymic repertoires.

This TCR came from a girl under two years old with a congenital heart defect. This sequence joins TRBV4-3 and TRBJ1-4, with 8 bases identical to TRBD1. The sample taken for sequencing was thymocytes. The CDR3 bases are TGCGCCAGCAGCTTCCGGCCTAACGAAGCCTATCGGACAGGGTCTAATGAAAAACTGTTTTTT. The encoded protein is CASSFRPNEAYRTGSNEKLFF.